These 9 T cell receptor beta chains were all obtained from the same sample, sequenced in a study of blood T cells in healthy people across ages. Through a sample-barcoded 5' primer and a J-beta primer mix, a second PCR was run for roughly 6 to 11 cycles. TCRdb called the 5' RACE reads again in MiXCR, with one record for every CDR3 protein. The table includes over 600,000 distinct CDR3 sequences, roughly three fifths detected once. The sequencing sample was made of blood. These receptors all come from a man aged 35 to 55 in good health.

This clonotype has more than one count but fewer than ten. Here the CDR3 DNA reads TGTGCCAGCAGTGAAAGTAGGTCGAGTTACATTCAGTACTTC. Translating gives CASSESRSSYIQYF. V gene TRBV6-1 combines with J gene TRBJ2-4; the D is unclear. The CDR3 length is 14 residues. The V end was cut by 2 bases, the J end by 8 bases, with 13 bases between. Germline V lookup: CDR1 MNHNS, CDR2 SASEGT.

This clonotype was seen at least ten times. This rearrangement joins TRBV7-3 to TRBJ1-1; no reliable D call. The CDR3 length is 15 residues. V gave up 1 base and J gave up 2 bases, with 11 bases separating them. Germline CDR1 SGHTA, CDR2 FQGTGA. In nucleotides, the CDR3 is TGTGCCAGCAGCTTAAGATTAGTCGACAACACTGAAGCTTTCTTT. Translation gives CASSLRLVDNTEAFF.

CDR3: CASSHQRQGVAYGYTF. CDR3 in DNA: TGTGCCAGCAGTCATCAACGACAGGGGGTCGCCTATGGCTACACCTTC. The chain combines TRBV6-5 with TRBJ1-2; 9 nucleotides match TRBD1. V gave up 5 bases and J gave up 4 bases; unmatched junction bases: 11. Germline assignment: CDR1 MNHEY and CDR2 SVGAGI. The CDR3 covers 16 residues.

The chain couples TRBV5-1 to TRBJ2-7; perhaps TRBD2 as D (5 bases). The V end lost 0 bases, the J end lost 0 bases, and 13 bases lay between the germline ends. The germline gives CDR1 SGHRS, CDR2 YFSETQ. There are 16 residues in the CDR3. The CDR3 loop reads CASSLDSLGSSYEQYF. In nucleotides, the CDR3 is TGCGCCAGCAGCTTGGACAGCCTGGGGAGCTCCTACGAGCAGTACTTC.

Worth noting for this clonotype: A much larger clone lies one base from this, so it may be a read error. The chain links TRBV5-1 to TRBJ2-1; TRBD2 matches 7 bases. V shed 6 bases and J 4 bases; nucleotides not matched to a gene: 7. Germline-derived CDR1 and CDR2 are SGHRS and YFSETQ. The CDR3 length is 14 residues. The CDR3 nucleotides are TGCGCCAGCATGGGGGAGGGTTATTACAATGAGCAGTTCTTC. This translates into CASMGEGYYNEQFF.

About this clonotype: Germline is not matched at one junction end, which may reflect a read error. The gene calls are TRBV4-2 and TRBJ2-3; TRBD2 aligns across 12 bases. Germline V gives CDR1 LGHNA, CDR2 YNFKEQ. This CDR3 is built from 18 residues. The CDR3 coding sequence is TGTGCCAGCAGTCAAGTGGCTAGCGGGGGGGTTAGCACAGATACGCAGTATTTT. This translates into CASSQVASGGVSTDTQYF.

The rearrangement links TRBV2 to TRBJ1-1; 9 bases fit TRBD1. The CDR3 has 17 amino acids. Germline CDR1 SNHLY, CDR2 FYNNEI. After removal of 1 base from V and 0 bases from J, the junction contained 6 bases not matched to a gene. CDR3 residues: CASSEVTGGPMNTEAFF. CDR3 DNA sequence: TGTGCCAGCAGTGAAGTGACAGGGGGACCCATGAACACTGAAGCTTTCTTT.

In its sample, this clonotype was seen a few times. The CDR3 loop is CAISGGTGLYEQYF. As DNA, the CDR3 is TGTGCCATCAGCGGAGGGACAGGGCTCTACGAGCAGTACTTC. V gene TRBV10-3 combines with J gene TRBJ2-7; 9 bases map to TRBD1. This CDR3 spans 14 amino acids. Germline CDR1 is ENHRY and CDR2 is SYGVKD. V shed 6 bases, J shed 3 bases, and the junction held 6 bases outside the gene matches.

V gene TRBV28 combines with J gene TRBJ1-5, with D tentatively TRBD1 (5 bases). This CDR3 spans 13 amino acids. The V gene's germline CDR1 is MDHEN and CDR2 SYDVKM. Trimming left V 1 base short and J 8 bases short, with 9 bases between. The CDR3 region is CASSLFPDKPQHF. CDR3 sequence (DNA): TGTGCCAGCAGTTTATTCCCGGACAAGCCCCAGCATTTT.